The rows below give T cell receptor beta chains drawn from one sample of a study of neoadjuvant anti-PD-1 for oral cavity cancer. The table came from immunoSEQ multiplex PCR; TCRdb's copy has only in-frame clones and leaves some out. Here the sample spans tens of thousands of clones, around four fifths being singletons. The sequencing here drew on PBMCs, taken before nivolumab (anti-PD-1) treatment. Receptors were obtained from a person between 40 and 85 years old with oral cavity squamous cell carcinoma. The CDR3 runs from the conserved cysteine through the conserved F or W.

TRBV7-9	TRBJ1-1	CASSHRTGMNTEAFF
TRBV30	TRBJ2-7	CAWSQTDNTYEQYF
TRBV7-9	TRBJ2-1	CASGTSGVNEQFF
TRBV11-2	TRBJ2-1	CASSSGTSVKNEQFF
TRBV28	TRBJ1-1	CASSFSLGGAFF
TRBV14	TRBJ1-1	CASSRLGSEAFF
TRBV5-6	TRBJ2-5	CASSLVISGRETQYF
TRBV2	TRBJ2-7	CASSLTSYEQYF
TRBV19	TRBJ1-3	CASSMGRASGNTIYF
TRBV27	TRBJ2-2	CASSPGTGELFF
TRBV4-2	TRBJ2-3	CASSQEGGAGTDTQYF
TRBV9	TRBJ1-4	CASSVAGDRVEKLFF
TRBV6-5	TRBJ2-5	CASSYLAEHQETQYF
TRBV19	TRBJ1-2	CATRDRERAGYTF
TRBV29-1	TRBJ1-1	CSVEPAGNTEAFF
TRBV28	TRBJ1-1	CASSLWGGARPEAFF
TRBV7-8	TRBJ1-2	CASSLPQTGGRDGYTF
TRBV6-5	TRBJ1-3	CASSFFGQKDTIYF
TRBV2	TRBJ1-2	CTVSGTLYGYTF
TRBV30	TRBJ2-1	CAWDQTSEYNEQFF
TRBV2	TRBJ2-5	CASSWGRETQYF
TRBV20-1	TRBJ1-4	CSARSGTGDFF
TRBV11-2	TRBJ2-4	CASSLEAKNIQYF
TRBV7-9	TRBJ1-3	CASSSDGRSTGNTIYF
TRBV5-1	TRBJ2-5	CASSLVPDRPETQYF
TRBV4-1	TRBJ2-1	CASSLSSSGSSYNEQFF
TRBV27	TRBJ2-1	CASSSGLLEQFF
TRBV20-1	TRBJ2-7	CSAGRYEQYF
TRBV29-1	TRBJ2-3	CSDLRADTQYF
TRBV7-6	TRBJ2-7	CASSLATKPSYEQYF
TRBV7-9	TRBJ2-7	CASSLALAGGFSYEQYF
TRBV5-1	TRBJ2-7	CASSWGDSYEQYF
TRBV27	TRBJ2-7	CASSGLAGVEQYF
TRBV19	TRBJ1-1	CASSEPVDVNTEAFF
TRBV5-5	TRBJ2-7	CASSLVGDYEQYF
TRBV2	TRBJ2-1	CASKPSLIYNEQFF
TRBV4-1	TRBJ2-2	CASSQTTSGSWTGELFF
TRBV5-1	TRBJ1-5	CASSTGQGDNQPQHF
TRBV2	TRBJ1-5	CASSRDKKRDQPQHF
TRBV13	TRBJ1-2	CASSLRDNYGYTF
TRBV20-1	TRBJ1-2	CGARKVGYTF
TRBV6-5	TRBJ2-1	CASSFRGQGEQFF
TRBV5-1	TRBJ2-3	CASSFEGGRGIDTQYF
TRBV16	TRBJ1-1	CASSPGQGDTEAFF
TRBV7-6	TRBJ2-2	CASSLGTGRAGELFF
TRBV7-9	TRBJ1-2	CASNPPGQGYGYTF
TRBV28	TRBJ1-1	CASSFRGRGTEAFF
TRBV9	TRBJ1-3	CASRPGRGAKGNTIYF
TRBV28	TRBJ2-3	CASSFGIGGSTDTQYF
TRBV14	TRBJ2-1	CASSQERGYARNEQFF
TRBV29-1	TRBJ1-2	CSVSLDNNRGYTF
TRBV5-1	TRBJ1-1	CASSLLLGGRTEAFF
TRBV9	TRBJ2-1	CASSVAAGGVGDNEQFF
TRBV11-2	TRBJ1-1	CASSSQGGANTEAFF
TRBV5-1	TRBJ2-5	CASSYAGPQETQYF